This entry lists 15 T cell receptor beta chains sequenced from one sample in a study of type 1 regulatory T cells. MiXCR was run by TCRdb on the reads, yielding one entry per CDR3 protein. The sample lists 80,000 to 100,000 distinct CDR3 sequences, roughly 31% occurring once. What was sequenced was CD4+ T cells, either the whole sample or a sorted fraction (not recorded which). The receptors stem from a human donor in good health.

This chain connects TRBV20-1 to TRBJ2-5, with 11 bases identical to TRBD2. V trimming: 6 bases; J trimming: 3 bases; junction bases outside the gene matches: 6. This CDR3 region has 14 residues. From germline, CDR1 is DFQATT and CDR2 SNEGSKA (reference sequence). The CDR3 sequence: CSAPGLAVKETQYF. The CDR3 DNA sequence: TGCAGTGCCCCGGGACTAGCGGTGAAAGAGACCCAGTACTTC.

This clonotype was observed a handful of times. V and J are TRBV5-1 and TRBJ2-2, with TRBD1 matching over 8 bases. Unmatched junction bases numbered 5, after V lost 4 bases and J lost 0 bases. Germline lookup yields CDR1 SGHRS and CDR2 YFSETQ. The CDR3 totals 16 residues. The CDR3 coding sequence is TGCGCCAGCAGCGGAGGACAGGGATCGAACACCGGGGAGCTGTTTTTT. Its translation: CASSGGQGSNTGELFF.

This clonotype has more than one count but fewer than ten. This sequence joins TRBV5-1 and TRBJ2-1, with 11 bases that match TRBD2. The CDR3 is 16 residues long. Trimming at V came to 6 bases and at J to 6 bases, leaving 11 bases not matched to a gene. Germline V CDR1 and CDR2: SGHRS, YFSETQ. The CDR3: CASKRETSGIFNEQFF. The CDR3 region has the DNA TGCGCCAGCAAGCGAGAGACTAGCGGGATTTTCAATGAGCAGTTCTTC.

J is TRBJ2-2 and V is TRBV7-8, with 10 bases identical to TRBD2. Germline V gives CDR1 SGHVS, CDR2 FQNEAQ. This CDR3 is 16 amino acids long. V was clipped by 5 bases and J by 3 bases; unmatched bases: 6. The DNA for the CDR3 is TGTGCCAGCAGCCCCAGCGGGAGGGACGACACCGGGGAGCTGTTTTTT. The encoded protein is CASSPSGRDDTGELFF.

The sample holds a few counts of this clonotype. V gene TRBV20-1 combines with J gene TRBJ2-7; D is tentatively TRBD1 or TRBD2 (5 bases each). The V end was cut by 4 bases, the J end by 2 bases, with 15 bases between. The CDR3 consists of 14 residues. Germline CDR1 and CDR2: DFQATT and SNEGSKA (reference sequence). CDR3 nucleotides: TGCAGTGCTACCCGGGACGCATTCACCTACGAGCAGTACTTC. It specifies CSATRDAFTYEQYF.

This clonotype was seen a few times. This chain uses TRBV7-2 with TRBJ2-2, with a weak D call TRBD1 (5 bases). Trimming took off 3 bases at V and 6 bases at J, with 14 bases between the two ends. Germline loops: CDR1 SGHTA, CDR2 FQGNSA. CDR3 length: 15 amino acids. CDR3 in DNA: TGTGCCAGCAGCTTTACAGGAGTGGTAGCCGGGGAGCTGTTTTTT. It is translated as CASSFTGVVAGELFF.

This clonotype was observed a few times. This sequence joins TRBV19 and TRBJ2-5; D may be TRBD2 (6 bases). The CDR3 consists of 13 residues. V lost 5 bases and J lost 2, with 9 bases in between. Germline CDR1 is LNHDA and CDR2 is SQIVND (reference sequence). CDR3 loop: CASSAGLQETQYF. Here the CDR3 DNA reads TGTGCCAGTAGTGCGGGACTGCAAGAGACCCAGTACTTC.

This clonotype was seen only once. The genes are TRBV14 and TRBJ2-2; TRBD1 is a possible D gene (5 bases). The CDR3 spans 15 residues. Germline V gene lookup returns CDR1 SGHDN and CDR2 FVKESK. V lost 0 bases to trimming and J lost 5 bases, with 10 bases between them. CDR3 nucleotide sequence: TGTGCCAGCAGCCAAGATTTGGCAGGGACCGGGGAGCTGTTTTTT. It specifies CASSQDLAGTGELFF. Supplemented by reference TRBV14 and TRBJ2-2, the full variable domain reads EAGVTQFPSHSVIEKGQTVTLRCDPISGHDNLYWYRRVMGKEIKFLLHFVKESKQDESGMPNNRFLAERTGGTYSTLKVQPAELEDSGVYFCASSQDLAGTGELFFGEGSRLTVL.

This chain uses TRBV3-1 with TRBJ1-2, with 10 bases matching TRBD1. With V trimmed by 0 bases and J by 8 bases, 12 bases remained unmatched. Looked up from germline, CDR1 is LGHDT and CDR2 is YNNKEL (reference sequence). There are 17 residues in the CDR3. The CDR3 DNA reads TGTGCCAGCAGCCAAGACGAAACCGGGACAGGGGTCGGCGGCTACACCTTC. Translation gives CASSQDETGTGVGGYTF.

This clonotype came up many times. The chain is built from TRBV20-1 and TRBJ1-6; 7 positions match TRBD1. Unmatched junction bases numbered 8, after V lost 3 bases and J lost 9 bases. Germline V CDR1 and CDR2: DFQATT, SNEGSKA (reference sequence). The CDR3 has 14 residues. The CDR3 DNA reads TGCAGTGCTAGCCTGGACAGGTTTTCTTCACCCCTCCACTTT. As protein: CSASLDRFSSPLHF.

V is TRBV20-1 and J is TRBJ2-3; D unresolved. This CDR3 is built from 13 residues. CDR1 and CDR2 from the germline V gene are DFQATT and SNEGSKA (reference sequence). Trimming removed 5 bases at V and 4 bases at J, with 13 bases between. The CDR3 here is CSAPKTGADTQYF. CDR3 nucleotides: TGCAGTGCTCCTAAGACGGGTGCAGATACGCAGTATTTT.

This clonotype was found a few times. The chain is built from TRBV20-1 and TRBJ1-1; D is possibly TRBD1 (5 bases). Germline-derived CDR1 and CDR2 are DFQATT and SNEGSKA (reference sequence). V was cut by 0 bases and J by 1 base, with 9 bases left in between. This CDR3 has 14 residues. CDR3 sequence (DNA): TGCAGTGCTAGAGATCCCAGGGCGAACACTGAAGCTTTCTTT. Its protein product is CSARDPRANTEAFF.

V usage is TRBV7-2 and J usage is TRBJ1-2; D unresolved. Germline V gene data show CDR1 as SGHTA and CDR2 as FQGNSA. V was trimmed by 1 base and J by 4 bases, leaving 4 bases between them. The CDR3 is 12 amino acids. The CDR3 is CASSLVSYGYTF. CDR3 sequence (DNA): TGTGCCAGCAGCTTAGTAAGCTATGGCTACACCTTC. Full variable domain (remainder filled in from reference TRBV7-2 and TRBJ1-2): GAGVSQSPSNKVTEKGKDVELRCDPISGHTALYWYRQSLGQGLEFLIYFQGNSAPDKSGLPSDRFSAERTGGSVSTLTIQRTQQEDSAVYLCASSLVSYGYTFGSGTRLTVV.

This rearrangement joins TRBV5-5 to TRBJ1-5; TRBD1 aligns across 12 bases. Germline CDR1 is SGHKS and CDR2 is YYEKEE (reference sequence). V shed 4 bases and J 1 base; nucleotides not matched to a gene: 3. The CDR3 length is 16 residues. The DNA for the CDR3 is TGTGCCAGCAGCCTTGGGACAGGGGGCAGCAATCAGCCCCAGCATTTT. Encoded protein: CASSLGTGGSNQPQHF.

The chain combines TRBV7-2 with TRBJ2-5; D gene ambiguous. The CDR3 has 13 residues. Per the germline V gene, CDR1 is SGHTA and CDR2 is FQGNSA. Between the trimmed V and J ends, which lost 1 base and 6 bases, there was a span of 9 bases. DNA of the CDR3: TGTGCCAGCAGCTTAGTGAGCCACCAGACCCAGTACTTC. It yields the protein CASSLVSHQTQYF.